This TCR beta chain was identified during a study of blood T cell repertoires in COVID-19. Whole-study context: Sites across the United States, Italy and Spain contributed samples from acute and convalescent COVID-19. The cDNA or gDNA used as material had been derived from T cells, B-cell-depleted T cells, or PBMCs.

Per the original methods: It was from reference gene primer amplification that nucleated cell counts were estimated. Generated by immunoSEQ multiplex PCR, the TCRdb table keeps only in-frame clones and is missing some. V, J and clone size reflect that table, while D and trimming were determined from the DNA. The data hold more than 45,000 clones, with 75% to 90% observed a single time. V lost 10 bases, J lost 2 bases, and 23 bases lay in between. Germline-derived CDR1 and CDR2 are ENHRY and SYGVKD. The CDR3 sequence is 16 residues long. The V gene is TRBV10-3, the J gene TRBJ2-5; tentative D call: TRBD2 (6 bases). Sequenced: peripheral blood. This sequence originates from a human donor in a cohort sampled during active COVID-19. The CDR3 region is CASLNPGLSGQETQYF. CDR3 DNA: TGTGCCAGCCTAAACCCGGGACTCTCAGGGCAAGAGACCCAGTACTTC.